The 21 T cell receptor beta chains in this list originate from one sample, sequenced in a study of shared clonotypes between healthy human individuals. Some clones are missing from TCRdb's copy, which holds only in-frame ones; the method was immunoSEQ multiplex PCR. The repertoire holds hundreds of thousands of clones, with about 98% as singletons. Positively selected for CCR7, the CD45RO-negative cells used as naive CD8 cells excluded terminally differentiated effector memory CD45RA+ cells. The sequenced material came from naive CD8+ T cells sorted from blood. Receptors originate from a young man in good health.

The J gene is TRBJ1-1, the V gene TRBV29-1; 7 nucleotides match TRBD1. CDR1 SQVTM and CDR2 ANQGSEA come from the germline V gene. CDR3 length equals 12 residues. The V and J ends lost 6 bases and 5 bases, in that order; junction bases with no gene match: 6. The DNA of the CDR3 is TGCAGCGTCCAGGGGGTAGAGACTGAAGCTTTCTTT. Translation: CSVQGVETEAFF. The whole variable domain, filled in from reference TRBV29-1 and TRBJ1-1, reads SAVISQKPSRDICQRGTSLTIQCQVDSQVTMMFWYRQQPGQSLTLIATANQGSEATYESGFVIDKFPISRPNLTFSTLTVSNMSPEDSSIYLCSVQGVETEAFFGQGTRLTVV.

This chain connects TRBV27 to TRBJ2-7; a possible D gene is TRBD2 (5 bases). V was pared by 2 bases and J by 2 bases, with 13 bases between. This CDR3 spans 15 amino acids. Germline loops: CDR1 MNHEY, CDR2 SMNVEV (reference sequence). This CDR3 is CASSLTRGSTYEQYF. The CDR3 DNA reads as TGTGCCAGCAGTTTAACTCGCGGGTCCACCTACGAGCAGTACTTC.

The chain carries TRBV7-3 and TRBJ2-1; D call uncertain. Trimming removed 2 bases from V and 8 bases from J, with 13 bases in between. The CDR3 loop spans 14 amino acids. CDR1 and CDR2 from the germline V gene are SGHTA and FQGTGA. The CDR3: CASSLFGIGDEQFF. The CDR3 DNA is TGTGCCAGCAGCTTATTCGGTATTGGTGATGAGCAGTTCTTC.

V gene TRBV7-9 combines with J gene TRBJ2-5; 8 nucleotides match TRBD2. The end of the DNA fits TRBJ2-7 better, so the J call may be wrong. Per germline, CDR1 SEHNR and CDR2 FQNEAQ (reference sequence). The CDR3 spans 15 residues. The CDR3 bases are TGTGCCAGCAGCCCTCCGACTAGCGCGACCTACGAGCAGTACTTC. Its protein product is CASSPPTSATYEQYF.

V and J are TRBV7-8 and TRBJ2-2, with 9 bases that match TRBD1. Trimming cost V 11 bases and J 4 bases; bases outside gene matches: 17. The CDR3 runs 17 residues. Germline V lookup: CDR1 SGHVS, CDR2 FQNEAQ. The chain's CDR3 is CAWNRIPGTGLTGELFF. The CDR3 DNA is TGTGCCTGGAACCGAATACCCGGGACAGGGCTCACCGGGGAGCTGTTTTTT.

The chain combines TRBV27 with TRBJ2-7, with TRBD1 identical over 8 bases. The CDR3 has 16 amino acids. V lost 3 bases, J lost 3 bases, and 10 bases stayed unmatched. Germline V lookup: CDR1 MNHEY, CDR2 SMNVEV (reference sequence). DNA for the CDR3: TGTGCCAGCAGTTTTTCTTATGGAGACAGGGGCTACGAGCAGTACTTC. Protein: CASSFSYGDRGYEQYF.

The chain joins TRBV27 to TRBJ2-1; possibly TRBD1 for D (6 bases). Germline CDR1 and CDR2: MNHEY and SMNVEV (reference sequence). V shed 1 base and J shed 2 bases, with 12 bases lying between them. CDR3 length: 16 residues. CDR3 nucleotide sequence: TGTGCCAGCAGTTTATTGACAGGTGCCCCCTACAATGAGCAGTTCTTC. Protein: CASSLLTGAPYNEQFF.

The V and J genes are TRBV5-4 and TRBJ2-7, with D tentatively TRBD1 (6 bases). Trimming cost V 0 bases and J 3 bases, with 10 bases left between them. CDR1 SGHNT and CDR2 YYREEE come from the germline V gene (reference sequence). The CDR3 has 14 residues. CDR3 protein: CASSLGTEYYEQYF. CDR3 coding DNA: TGTGCCAGCAGCTTGGGGACAGAATACTACGAGCAGTACTTC.

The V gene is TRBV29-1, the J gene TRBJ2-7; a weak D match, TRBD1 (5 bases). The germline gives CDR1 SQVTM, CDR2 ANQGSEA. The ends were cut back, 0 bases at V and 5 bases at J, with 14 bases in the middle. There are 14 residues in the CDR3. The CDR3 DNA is TGCAGCGTTGAAGAGCAGGGTTCTGGCGACGAGCAGTACTTC. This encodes CSVEEQGSGDEQYF.

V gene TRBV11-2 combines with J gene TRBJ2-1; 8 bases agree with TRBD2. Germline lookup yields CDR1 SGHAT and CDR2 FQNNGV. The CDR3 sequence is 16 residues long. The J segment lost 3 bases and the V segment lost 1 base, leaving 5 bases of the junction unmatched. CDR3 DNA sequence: TGTGCCAGCAGCTTAGGATTAGCGGGACTCTACAATGAGCAGTTCTTC. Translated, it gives CASSLGLAGLYNEQFF.

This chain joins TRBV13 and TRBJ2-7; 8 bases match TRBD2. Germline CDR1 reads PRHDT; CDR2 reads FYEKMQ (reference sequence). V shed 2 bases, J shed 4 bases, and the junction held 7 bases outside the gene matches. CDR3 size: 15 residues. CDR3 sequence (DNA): TGTGCCAGCAGCTTACGGAGCGGGAGTTTTTACGAGCAGTACTTC. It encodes CASSLRSGSFYEQYF.

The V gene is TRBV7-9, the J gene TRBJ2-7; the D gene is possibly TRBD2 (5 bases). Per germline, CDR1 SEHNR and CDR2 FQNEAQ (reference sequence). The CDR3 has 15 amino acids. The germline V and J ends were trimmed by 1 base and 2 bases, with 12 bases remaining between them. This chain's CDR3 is CASSLVRERTYEQYF. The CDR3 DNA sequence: TGTGCCAGCAGCTTAGTTAGGGAGAGGACCTACGAGCAGTACTTC. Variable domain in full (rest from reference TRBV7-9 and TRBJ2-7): DTGVSQNPRHKITKRGQNVTFRCDPISEHNRLYWYRQTLGQGPEFLTYFQNEAQLEKSRLLSDRFSAERPKGSFSTLEIQRTEQGDSAMYLCASSLVRERTYEQYFGPGTRLTVT.

As DNA, the CDR3 is TGTGCCACCAGCAGCGGACTAGCGGAAGAGACCCAGTACTTC. Translated, it gives CATSSGLAEETQYF. The chain links TRBV15 to TRBJ2-5; 10 positions agree with TRBD2. In germline, CDR1 is LNHNV, CDR2 YYDKDF (reference sequence). V lost 3 bases, J lost 3 bases, and 1 base stayed unmatched. The CDR3 sequence is 14 residues long.

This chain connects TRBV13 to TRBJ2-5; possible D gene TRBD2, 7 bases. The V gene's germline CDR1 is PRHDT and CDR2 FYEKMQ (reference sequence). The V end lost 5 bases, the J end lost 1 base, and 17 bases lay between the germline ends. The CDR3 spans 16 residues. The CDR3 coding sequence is TGTGCCAGCAGCCAAGACGGGGGGCGCACCCAAGAGACCCAGTACTTC. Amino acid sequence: CASSQDGGRTQETQYF.

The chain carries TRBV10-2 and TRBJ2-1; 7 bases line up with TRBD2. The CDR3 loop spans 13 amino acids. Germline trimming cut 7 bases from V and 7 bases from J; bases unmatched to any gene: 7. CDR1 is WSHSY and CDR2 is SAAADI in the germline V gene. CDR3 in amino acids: CASKASGWNEQFF. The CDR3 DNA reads TGCGCCAGCAAAGCTAGCGGTTGGAATGAGCAGTTCTTC.

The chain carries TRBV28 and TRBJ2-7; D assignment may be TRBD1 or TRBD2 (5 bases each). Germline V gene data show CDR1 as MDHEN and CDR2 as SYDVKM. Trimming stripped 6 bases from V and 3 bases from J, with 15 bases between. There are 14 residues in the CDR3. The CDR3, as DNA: TGTGCCAGCAGGCCGTGGCAGGGAGACTACGAGCAGTACTTC. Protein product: CASRPWQGDYEQYF.

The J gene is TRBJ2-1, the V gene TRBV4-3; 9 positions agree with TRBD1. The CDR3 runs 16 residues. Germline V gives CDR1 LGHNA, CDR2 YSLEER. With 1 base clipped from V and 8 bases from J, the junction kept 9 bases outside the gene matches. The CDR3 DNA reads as TGCGCCAGCAGCCAAGCCGCGGGAGACAGGGGGGATGAGCAGTTCTTC. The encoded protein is CASSQAAGDRGDEQFF.

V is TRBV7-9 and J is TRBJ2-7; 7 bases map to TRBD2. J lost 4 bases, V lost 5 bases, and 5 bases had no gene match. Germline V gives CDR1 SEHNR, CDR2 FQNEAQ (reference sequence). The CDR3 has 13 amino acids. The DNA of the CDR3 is TGTGCCAGCAGCCCGGGAGGACTATACGAGCAGTACTTC. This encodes CASSPGGLYEQYF.

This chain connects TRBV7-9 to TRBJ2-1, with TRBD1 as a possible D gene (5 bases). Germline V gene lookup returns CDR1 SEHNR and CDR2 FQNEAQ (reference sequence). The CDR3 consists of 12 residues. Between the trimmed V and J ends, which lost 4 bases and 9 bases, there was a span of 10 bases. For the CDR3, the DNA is TGTGCCAGCAGCTGGACATTACGTGAGCAGTTCTTC. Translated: CASSWTLREQFF.

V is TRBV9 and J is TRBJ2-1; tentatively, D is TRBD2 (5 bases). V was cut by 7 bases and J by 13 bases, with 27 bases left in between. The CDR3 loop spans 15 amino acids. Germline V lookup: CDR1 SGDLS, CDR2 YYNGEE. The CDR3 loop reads CASSRTTDFGPSQFF. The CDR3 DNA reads TGTGCCAGCTCTCGGACCACGGATTTTGGCCCTAGCCAGTTCTTC.

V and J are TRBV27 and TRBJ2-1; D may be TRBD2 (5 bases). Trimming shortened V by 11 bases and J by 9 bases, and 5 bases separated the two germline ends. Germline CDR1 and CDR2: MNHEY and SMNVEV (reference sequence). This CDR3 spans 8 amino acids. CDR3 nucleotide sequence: TGTGCCGAGGGTGAGCAGTTCTTC. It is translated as CAEGEQFF.